This T cell receptor (beta chain) was identified during a study of graft-versus-host responses after intestinal transplantation. Some clones are missing from TCRdb's copy, which holds only in-frame ones; the method was immunoSEQ multiplex PCR. Of about 97,000 clones listed, 80% to 95% are singletons. The CDR3 runs to 16 residues. Germline V gives CDR1 MGHRA, CDR2 YSYEKL. J was trimmed by 7 bases and V by 0 bases; bases with no gene match: 6. The sample consisted of PBMCs, taken around 68 weeks after intestinal transplant. This receptor was obtained from a human patient who received an intestinal transplant, so some T cells may come from the graft donor. The chain employs TRBV4-1 and TRBJ1-4; TRBD1 matches 9 bases. The CDR3 DNA is TGCGCCAGCAGCCAAGAGGTAACAGGGGGCGGTGAAAAACTGTTTTTT. The encoded protein is CASSQEVTGGGEKLFF.